The rows below give T cell receptor beta chains drawn from one sample of a study of T cells in Graves' hyperthyroidism and ophthalmopathy. TCRdb used MiXCR to reprocess the multiplex PCR reads, holding one entry per CDR3 protein. The data contain hundreds of thousands of distinct CDR3 sequences, about 14% of them seen just once; the ten biggest clones take up approximately 15%. Sequencing input: blood. The receptors come from a woman in her 40s with Graves' hyperthyroidism. The CDR3 runs from the conserved cysteine through the conserved F or W. The order of the fields is clone size, D gene, V gene, J gene, CDR3 protein, CDR3 DNA. The D gene is left open where the match is weak. Rows give clone size only sometimes, using once, few, many, or a class for an expanded clone.

.	.	TRBV6-1	TRBJ1-3	CASTSLRGNSGNTIYF	TGTGCCAGCACAAGCTTGCGGGGGAACTCTGGAAACACCATATATTTT
many	.	TRBV20-1	TRBJ2-5	CSARDLGQGAYDGQYF	TGCAGTGCTAGAGATCTCGGTCAAGGGGCGTACGATGGCCAGTACTTC
many	.	TRBV6-1	TRBJ2-1	CASSESVGDEQFF	TGTGCCAGCAGTGAATCGGTGGGCGATGAGCAGTTCTTC
few	TRBD2	TRBV5-5	TRBJ2-3	CASSLDGEGRFFGTDTQYF	TGTGCCAGCAGCTTGGACGGGGAGGGCCGTTTCTTCGGCACAGATACGCAGTATTTT
many	TRBD2	TRBV12-3/TRBV12-4	TRBJ2-1	CASSHVAGGDEQFF	TGTGCCAGCAGTCATGTAGCGGGAGGGGATGAGCAGTTCTTC
many	.	TRBV2	TRBJ1-5	CASSQRRGSNNQPQHF	TGTGCCAGCAGTCAGAGGAGGGGGTCGAACAATCAGCCCCAGCATTTT
many	.	TRBV7-9	TRBJ2-2	CASSSPSVAGELFF	TGTGCCAGCAGCTCCCCTAGCGTCGCCGGGGAGCTGTTTTTT
.	TRBD2	TRBV6-2/TRBV6-3	TRBJ2-1	CASITAGGNNEQFF	TGTGCCAGCATAACAGCGGGAGGAAACAATGAGCAGTTCTTC
many	TRBD1	TRBV5-4	TRBJ1-2	CASSRDRGDYGYTF	TGTGCCAGCAGTCGGGACAGGGGGGACTATGGCTACACCTTC
few	.	TRBV27	TRBJ2-7	CASRTQGSHEQYF	TGTGCCAGCAGAACCCAGGGGTCCCACGAGCAGTACTTC
many	.	TRBV6-1	TRBJ2-3	CASRPMASTDTQYF	TGTGCCAGCAGGCCTATGGCTAGCACAGATACGCAGTATTTT
.	.	TRBV19	TRBJ2-1	CASSLGISYNEQFF	TGTGCCAGTAGTCTCGGGATTTCCTACAATGAGCAGTTCTTC
.	.	TRBV29-1	TRBJ2-7	CSVVWDKGYEQYF	TGCAGCGTTGTGTGGGACAAGGGCTACGAGCAGTACTTC
many	TRBD1	TRBV5-1	TRBJ2-7	CASSLGTGFREQYF	TGCGCCAGCAGCTTGGGGACAGGGTTTCGGGAGCAGTACTTC
many	.	TRBV11-2	TRBJ1-2	CASSLGVSGYGYTF	TGTGCCAGCAGTTTAGGGGTTTCCGGCTATGGCTACACCTTC
many	.	TRBV5-1	TRBJ1-1	CASKLGNTEAFF	TGCGCCAGCAAGCTTGGGAACACTGAAGCTTTCTTT
many	.	TRBV18	TRBJ1-4	CASSPGRINEKLFF	TGTGCCAGCTCACCGGGCCGGATTAATGAAAAACTGTTTTTT
.	.	TRBV5-4	TRBJ2-7	CASSPSGGRPYEQYF	TGTGCCAGCAGCCCCTCCGGTGGGAGACCCTACGAGCAGTACTTC
many	TRBD1	TRBV5-1	TRBJ2-1	CASSWNGQGSNEQFF	TGCGCCAGCAGCTGGAACGGACAGGGTAGCAATGAGCAGTTCTTC
few	TRBD2	TRBV10-2	TRBJ2-3	CASSRLARDDTQYF	TGCGCCAGCAGTAGACTAGCGAGGGATGATACGCAGTATTTT
many	.	TRBV28	TRBJ2-7	CASSVGALKGNEQYF	TGTGCCAGCAGTGTAGGGGCCTTAAAAGGGAACGAGCAGTACTTC
many	TRBD2	TRBV2	TRBJ2-1	CASRILAASSYNEQFF	TGTGCCAGCAGGATACTAGCGGCGAGCTCCTACAATGAGCAGTTCTTC
many	.	TRBV18	TRBJ1-1	CASSPPVSTEAFF	TGTGCCAGCTCACCACCGGTCAGCACTGAAGCTTTCTTT